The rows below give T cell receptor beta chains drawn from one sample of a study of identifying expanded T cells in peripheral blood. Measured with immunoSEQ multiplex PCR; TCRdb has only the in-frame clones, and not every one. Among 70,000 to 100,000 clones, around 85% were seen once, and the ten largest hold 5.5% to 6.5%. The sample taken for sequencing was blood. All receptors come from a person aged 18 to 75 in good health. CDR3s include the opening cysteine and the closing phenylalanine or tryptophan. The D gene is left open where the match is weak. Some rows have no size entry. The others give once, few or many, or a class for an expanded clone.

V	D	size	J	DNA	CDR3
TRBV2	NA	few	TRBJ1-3	TGTGCCAGGGGGACTGGAAACACCATATATTTT	CARGTGNTIYF
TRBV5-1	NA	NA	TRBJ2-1	TGCGCCAGCAGCCCCCCCCCAGCGAATGAGCAGTTCTTC	CASSPPPANEQFF
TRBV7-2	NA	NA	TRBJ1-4	TGTGCCAGCAGCTTAGATAGGATTGAAAAACTGTTTTTT	CASSLDRIEKLFF
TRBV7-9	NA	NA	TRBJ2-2	TGTGCCAGCAGCTTGGCGACCACCGGGGAGCTGTTTTTT	CASSLATTGELFF
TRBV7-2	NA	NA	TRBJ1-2	TGTGCCAGCAGCTCAACTCAAGGATCGGTGGGTGGCTACACCTTC	CASSSTQGSVGGYTF
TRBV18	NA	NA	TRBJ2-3	TGTGCCAGCTCACCGACCCGTGGGACGCAGTATTTT	CASSPTRGTQYF
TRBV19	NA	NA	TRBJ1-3	TGTGCCAGTAGTGCCCCCTCAGGTTTTCCTGGAAACACCATATATTTT	CASSAPSGFPGNTIYF
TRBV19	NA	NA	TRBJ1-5	TGTGCCAGCTCGTACCCAGGTCAGGGGTCCAACCATCAGCCCCAGCATTTT	CASSYPGQGSNHQPQHF
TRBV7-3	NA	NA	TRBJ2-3	TGTGCCAGCAGCTCCCACCCTAGCACAGATACGCAGTATTTT	CASSSHPSTDTQYF
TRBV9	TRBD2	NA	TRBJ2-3	TGTGCCAGCAGCGTAGAAACAGCGGGGGGGCCCCTGAGAAAAACAGATACGCAGTATTTT	CASSVETAGGPLRKTDTQYF
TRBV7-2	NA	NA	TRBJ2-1	TGTGCCAGCAGCTTAAAACCCCCGGGCACCGGTTTCAATGAGCAGTTCTTC	CASSLKPPGTGFNEQFF
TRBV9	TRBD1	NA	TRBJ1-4	TGTGCCAGCAGCCCGGGACAGAATGAAAAACTGTTTTTT	CASSPGQNEKLFF
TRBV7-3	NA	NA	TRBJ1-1	TGTGCCAGCAAAACGGACAGTGCGAGCACTGAAGCTTTCTTT	CASKTDSASTEAFF
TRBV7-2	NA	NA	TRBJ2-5	TGTGCCAGCAGCTCCGCAGGGAAAGAGACCCAGTACTTC	CASSSAGKETQYF
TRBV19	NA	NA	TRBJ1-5	TGTGCCAGTAGTCAACAGAAAAATCAGCCCCAGCATTTT	CASSQQKNQPQHF
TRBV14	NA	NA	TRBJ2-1	TGTGCCAGCAGCCAAGGGAGCGCCTACGGTGAGCAGTTCTTC	CASSQGSAYGEQFF
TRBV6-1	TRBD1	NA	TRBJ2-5	TGTGCCAGCAGTCCGGACAGGGGGTTGGAGACCCAGTACTTC	CASSPDRGLETQYF
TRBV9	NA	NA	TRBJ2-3	TGTGCCAGCAGCGCTCAGCCAAAAAGCACAGATACGCAGTATTTT	CASSAQPKSTDTQYF
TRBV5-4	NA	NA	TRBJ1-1	TGTGCCAGCAGCTTGGGGAATGAAGCTTTCTTT	CASSLGNEAFF
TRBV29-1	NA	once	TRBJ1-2	TGCAGCGTTGTTTCTCACACAGCTAACTATGGCTACACCTTC	CSVVSHTANYGYTF
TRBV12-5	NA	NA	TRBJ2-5	TGTGCTAGTGGTTTCTCGGGAGAGACCCAGTACTTC	CASGFSGETQYF
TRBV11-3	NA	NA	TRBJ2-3	TGTGCCAGCAGCTTATATGACAGGCGAAAAAGCACAGATACGCAGTATTTT	CASSLYDRRKSTDTQYF
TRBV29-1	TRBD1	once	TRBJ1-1	TGCAGCGTTGATATATGGGGACAGGGGGCAATGAACACTGAAGCTTTCTTT	CSVDIWGQGAMNTEAFF
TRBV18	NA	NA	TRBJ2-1	TGTGCCAGCTCCCGGTTAACAACCGGGACTCTCCACAATGAGCAGTTCTTC	CASSRLTTGTLHNEQFF
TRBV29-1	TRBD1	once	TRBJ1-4	TGCAGCGTTGAAGAATTGAGGGGGCTTAGTGAAAAACTGTTTTTT	CSVEELRGLSEKLFF
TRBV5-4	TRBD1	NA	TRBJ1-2	TGTGCCAGCAGCCAGAGAGACAGGGCAGGACTTGGCTACACCTTC	CASSQRDRAGLGYTF
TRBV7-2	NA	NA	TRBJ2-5	TGTGCCAGCAGCTTAGGAAACCAAGAGACCCAGTACTTC	CASSLGNQETQYF
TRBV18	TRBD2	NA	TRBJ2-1	TGTGCCAGCTCCCCGAGCGGGGGGGATTACAATGAGCAGTTCTTC	CASSPSGGDYNEQFF
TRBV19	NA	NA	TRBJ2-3	TGTGCCAGTAGTATAGTCGCTAGGGCAGATACGCAGTATTTT	CASSIVARADTQYF
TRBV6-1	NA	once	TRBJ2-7	TGTGCCATCACGGGCTACGGGGACGAGCAGTACTTC	CAITGYGDEQYF
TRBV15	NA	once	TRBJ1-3	TGTGCCACCCGGAACATGGGAGACACCATATATTTT	CATRNMGDTIYF
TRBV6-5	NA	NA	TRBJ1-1	TGTGCCAGCAGCGAGGGGACTGAAGCTTTCTTT	CASSEGTEAFF
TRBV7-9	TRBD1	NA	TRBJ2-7	TGTGCCAGCAGCTTCGGGACAGGTCTCGGCGAGCAGTACTTC	CASSFGTGLGEQYF
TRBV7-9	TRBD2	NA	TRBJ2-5	TGTGCCAGCAGACCTAGACCGGGACTAGCGGGCGCGATCGGTGAGACCCAGTACTTC	CASRPRPGLAGAIGETQYF
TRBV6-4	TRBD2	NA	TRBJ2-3	TGTGCCAGCAGTGACGGGACTAGCGGGGGTGGAGATACGCAGTATTTT	CASSDGTSGGGDTQYF
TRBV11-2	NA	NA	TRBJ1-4	TGTGCCAGCAGCTTAGGATCGGGGTTAACGGGGGCGTGGGAAAAACTGTTTTTT	CASSLGSGLTGAWEKLFF
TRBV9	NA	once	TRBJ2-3	TGTGCCAGCAGCGTAGCAGCTCTCACAGATACGCAGTATTTT	CASSVAALTDTQYF
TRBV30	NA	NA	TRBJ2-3	TGTGCCTGGAGGACGGCGGATACGCAGTATTTT	CAWRTADTQYF
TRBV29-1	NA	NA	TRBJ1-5	TGCAGCGTTGTAGAGACAGAGAAGAATCAGCCCCAGCATTTT	CSVVETEKNQPQHF
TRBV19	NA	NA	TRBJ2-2	TGTGCCAGTAGTATGGGAAGGACGAACACCGGGGAGCTGTTTTTT	CASSMGRTNTGELFF
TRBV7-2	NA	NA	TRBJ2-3	TGTGCCAGCAGCTTTAGGTCGGATACGCAGTATTTT	CASSFRSDTQYF
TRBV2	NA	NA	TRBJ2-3	TGTGCCGGGTCCCAGATGGCAGATACGCAGTATTTT	CAGSQMADTQYF
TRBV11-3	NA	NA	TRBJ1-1	TGTGCCAGCAGTTCCCGGGCGATCACTGAAGCTTTCTTT	CASSSRAITEAFF
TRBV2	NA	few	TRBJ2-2	TGTGCCAGCAGTGCCCAGGGAATGAACACCGGGGAGCTGTTTTTT	CASSAQGMNTGELFF
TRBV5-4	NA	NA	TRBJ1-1	TGTGCCAGCAGCGAAGACCCAAATGAAGCTTTCTTT	CASSEDPNEAFF
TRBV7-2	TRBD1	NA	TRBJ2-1	TGTGCCAGCAGCGGCCAGACAGGGAAGGTTGAGCAGTTCTTC	CASSGQTGKVEQFF
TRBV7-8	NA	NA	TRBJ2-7	TGTGCCAGCAGCCCTTTAGGGGGAAAACAGGAGCAGTACTTC	CASSPLGGKQEQYF
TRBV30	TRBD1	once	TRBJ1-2	TGTGCCTGCTTGACAGGGGATGGCTACACCTTC	CACLTGDGYTF
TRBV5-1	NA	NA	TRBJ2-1	TGCGCCAGCAGCCTCTCGACTCCGGTTGTCGAGCAGTTCTTC	CASSLSTPVVEQFF
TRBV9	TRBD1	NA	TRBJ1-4	TGTGCCAGCAGCGTAGGTCGCAGGGGGCGGGATGAAAAACTGTTTTTT	CASSVGRRGRDEKLFF
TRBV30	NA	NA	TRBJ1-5	TGTGCCTGGAGTGCCCCCCAAAGGGGTCAGCCCCAGCATTTT	CAWSAPQRGQPQHF